The T cell receptor beta chain described here comes from a study of T cell responses to AZD1222 COVID-19 vaccine. Overall study: The analysis combined second doses at about 4 or about 12 weeks.

Measured with immunoSEQ multiplex PCR; TCRdb has only the in-frame clones, and not every one. The sample lists more than 150,000 clones, 90% to 95% occurring once. Whole-study results and caveats: The study sampled repertoires only after the peak T cell response. Increased Spike-specific TCR breadth and depth were observed after two AZD1222 doses. Spike was spanned by vaccine-associated CD4 TCRs, which were dominant at 160-218 and 743-854.

Points on this clone: Its antigen remains unidentified.

Deletions cut 6 bases from V and 0 bases from J, with 12 bases between. The CDR3 length is 16 residues. Germline lookup yields CDR1 MDHEN and CDR2 SYDVKM. The rearrangement joins TRBV28 to TRBJ2-6; TRBD1 or TRBD2 may be the D gene (6 bases each). The sample consisted of peripheral blood, taken on day 0 of AZD1222 vaccination. The receptor was isolated from an adult in good health. The CDR3 loop reads CASRGGGGSGANVLTF. The CDR3 nucleotides read TGTGCCAGCAGGGGCGGAGGGGGCTCTGGGGCCAACGTCCTGACTTTC. Combining the CDR3 with reference TRBV28 and TRBJ2-6 gives the whole variable domain DVKVTQSSRYLVKRTGEKVFLECVQDMDHENMFWYRQDPGLGLRLIYFSYDVKMKEKGDIPEGYSVSREKKERFSLILESASTNQTSMYLCASRGGGGSGANVLTFGAGSRLTVL.